This note documents a single T cell receptor (beta chain) sequence. V lost 1 base to trimming and J lost 4 bases, with 9 bases between them. The CDR3 is 14 amino acids. The germline V gene encodes CDR1 SEHNR and CDR2 FQNEAQ (reference sequence). cDNA prepared by RNA extraction and subsequent reverse transcription served as the template for sequencing. Data came from immunoSEQ multiplex PCR; TCRdb stores just in-frame clones and leaves some out. The sample records 150,000 to 200,000 clones, approximately 65% being singletons. This sample stems from a study of CD8+ T cells in alopecia areata. Regarding treatment: oral pan-JAK inhibitor, 5-10 mg twice daily. Individuals with alopecia areata gave both lesional scalp punch biopsies and peripheral blood for collection.

Sequencing was performed on CD4+ T cells sorted from blood, taken at week 4, from a patient treated with tofacitinib. This chain links TRBV7-9 with TRBJ2-3; unclear D gene. The TCR originated in a human donor with alopecia areata. The CDR3 nucleotides are TGTGCCAGCAGCTTAGACTTTCATGCAGATACGCAGTATTTT. It is translated as CASSLDFHADTQYF.